Each of the 8 T cell receptor beta chains below was sequenced from the same sample in a study of human T cells and chemical hapten exposure. TCRdb used MiXCR to reprocess the RACE reads, holding one entry per CDR3 protein. The sample records 85,000 to 100,000 distinct CDR3 sequences, roughly 9.6% being singletons. Indicated time point: patch test 2, 6 weeks after DPC sensitization. Indicated treatment: therapeutic diphenylcyclopropenone sensitization with weekly scalp DPC. Source: whole blood, taken in connection with sensitization to the hapten diphenylcyclopropenone (DPC). These receptors originate from a man aged 35 to 55 with alopecia areata. Some clones in this sample may be carry-over from other donors' samples.

This clonotype was counted between two and nine times. The rearrangement links TRBV20-1 to TRBJ2-7; tentatively, D is TRBD2 (6 bases). V lost 5 bases to trimming and J lost 6 bases, with 11 bases between them. This CDR3 comprises 11 residues. CDR1 is DFQATT, CDR2 SNEGSKA, per germline (reference sequence). CDR3 in amino acids: CSAGGTPEQYF. DNA of the CDR3: TGCAGTGCTGGAGGGACGCCCGAGCAGTACTTC.

This chain joins TRBV3-1 and TRBJ2-3, with 11 bases matching TRBD2. V lost 8 bases to trimming and J lost 2 bases; unmatched junction nucleotides: 9. The CDR3 has 16 amino acids. Germline-derived CDR1 and CDR2 are LGHDT and YNNKEL (reference sequence). The CDR3 spells CASPTLAGGSTDTQYF. The CDR3 coding sequence is TGTGCCAGCCCCACCCTAGCGGGAGGTTCCACAGATACGCAGTATTTT.

This clonotype counts as medium-sized (0.01 to 0.1%). The V and J genes are TRBV20-1 and TRBJ1-1; 8 bases fit TRBD1. The CDR3 has 14 amino acids. The V gene's germline CDR1 is DFQATT and CDR2 SNEGSKA (reference sequence). The CDR3 here is CRAQLTGGNTEAFF. The DNA for the CDR3 is TGCAGGGCGCAATTAACAGGGGGTAACACTGAAGCTTTCTTT.

The chain has TRBV5-1 and TRBJ2-1; D call uncertain. V lost 0 bases to trimming and J lost 3 bases, with 7 bases between them. The germline gives CDR1 SGHRS, CDR2 YFSETQ. The CDR3 contains 14 residues. This CDR3 is CASSLEQSYNEQFF. CDR3 sequence (DNA): TGCGCCAGCAGCTTGGAACAGAGCTACAATGAGCAGTTCTTC.

This clonotype was detected a few times. The chain has TRBV5-1 and TRBJ1-4, with TRBD1 identical over 7 bases. V dropped 4 bases and J dropped 4; count of bases not matched to a gene: 7. This CDR3 is built from 15 residues. CDR1 and CDR2 from the germline V gene are SGHRS and YFSETQ. Written as DNA, the CDR3 is TGCGCCAGCAGCCCGAGTGGGACAGTTAATGAAAAACTGTTTTTT. Translated: CASSPSGTVNEKLFF.

The rearrangement uses TRBV29-1 and TRBJ2-5; no reliable D call. V lost 2 bases to trimming and J lost 5 bases, with 6 bases between them. Germline V gene sequence: CDR1 SQVTM, CDR2 ANQGSEA. The CDR3 is 11 residues long. In DNA form, the CDR3 reads TGCAGCGTTGAAAACTGGGAGACCCAGTACTTC. Translating gives CSVENWETQYF.

The chain links TRBV4-3 to TRBJ1-2; maybe TRBD1 (5 bases). V gave up 0 bases and J gave up 0 bases, with 11 bases separating them. CDR3 length: 16 residues. From germline, CDR1 is LGHNA and CDR2 YSLEER. CDR3 coding DNA: TGCGCCAGCAGCCAAGATAGGGGCACTTCTAACTATGGCTACACCTTC. This codes for CASSQDRGTSNYGYTF.

This clonotype was seen a few times. The chain is built from TRBV5-4 and TRBJ2-1; TRBD2 agrees at 13 bases. V lost 0 bases, J lost 8 bases, and 5 bases stayed unmatched. Germline V gene lookup returns CDR1 SGHNT and CDR2 YYREEE (reference sequence). This CDR3 is built from 16 residues. In DNA, the CDR3 is TGTGCCAGCAGCTTGGCCAGGACTAGCGGGAGCCATGAGCAGTTCTTC. This encodes CASSLARTSGSHEQFF.